The source of this TCR beta chain is a study of shared clonotypes between healthy human individuals. Between the trimmed V and J ends, which lost 8 bases and 0 bases, there was a span of 10 bases. Germline V gives CDR1 LNHNV, CDR2 YYDKDF (reference sequence). The CDR3 extends over 13 amino acids. Assay execution proceeded at the deep level. Libraries were prepared by immunoSEQ multiplex PCR; TCRdb keeps only in-frame clonotypes and omits some of them. The sample holds around 440,000 clones; approximately 77% are singletons and the top ten take more than 10%. Donors, without exception, were Caucasian adults residing in Nashville, Tennessee.

The sequenced material came from PBMCs. The chain employs TRBV15 and TRBJ1-1, with a possible D match to TRBD1 (6 bases). The sequence came from a woman aged 40 to 55 in good health. Some clones in this sample may be carry-over from other donors' samples. CDR3 in amino acids: CATGGQVNTEAFF. Here the CDR3 DNA reads TGTGCCACCGGGGGACAAGTGAACACTGAAGCTTTCTTT.